What follows are 14 T cell receptor beta chains derived from one specimen sequenced in a study of blood T cell repertoires in COVID-19. Some clones are missing from TCRdb's copy, which holds only in-frame ones; the method was immunoSEQ multiplex PCR. There are 250,000 to 350,000 clones in the sample; about 88% occur only once, and around 12% lies in the top ten. Sequenced sample: peripheral blood. These receptors were collected from a woman in her sixties with acute or convalescent COVID-19.

The chain links TRBV14 to TRBJ2-1; 11 nucleotides align to TRBD2. This CDR3 is 20 amino acids long. CDR1 is SGHDN, CDR2 FVKESK, per germline. The ends lost 0 bases at V and 1 base at J; junction bases unmatched: 11. CDR3 region: CASSQESGTSGLFSYNEQFF. The DNA of the CDR3 is TGTGCCAGCAGCCAAGAGAGTGGGACTAGCGGATTATTTTCCTACAATGAGCAGTTCTTC.

This sequence joins TRBV4-1 and TRBJ2-1; TRBD1 might be the D (6 bases). The V and J ends lost 2 bases and 5 bases respectively, with 10 bases between them. Germline CDR1 reads MGHRA; CDR2 reads YSYEKL. This CDR3 region has 14 residues. CDR3 sequence (DNA): TGCGCCAGCAGCCAACCGACAGGTCACAATGAGCAGTTCTTC. Translated: CASSQPTGHNEQFF.

This chain joins TRBV18 and TRBJ2-3, with 7 nucleotides matching TRBD2. This CDR3 comprises 19 residues. V shed 2 bases and J 0 bases; nucleotides not matched to a gene: 14. The germline gives CDR1 KGHSH, CDR2 LQKENI. The CDR3 DNA follows: TGTGCCAGCTCACCAAGGGCTAGCGGACCCAGCCCTAGCACAGATACGCAGTATTTT. This gives the protein CASSPRASGPSPSTDTQYF.

The count of this clone is one. CDR3 sequence (DNA): TGTGCCAGCAGTTACGGAAGAGGCTATCAGCCCCAGCATTTT. Residues: CASSYGRGYQPQHF. V usage is TRBV6-5 and J usage is TRBJ1-5; D call uncertain. Trimming removed 2 bases at V and 5 bases at J, with 10 bases between. CDR1 and CDR2 (germline): MNHEY, SVGAGI. The CDR3 spans 14 residues.

The chain couples TRBV5-6 to TRBJ1-5; TRBD1 agrees at 9 bases. Per germline, CDR1 SGHDT and CDR2 YYEEEE. The CDR3 is 15 residues long. With V trimmed by 1 base and J by 5 bases, 4 bases remained unmatched. The CDR3 spells CASSLYTGGHQPQHF. DNA of the CDR3: TGTGCCAGCAGCTTGTATACAGGGGGCCATCAGCCCCAGCATTTT.

V usage is TRBV3-1 (or the pseudogene TRBV3-2) and J usage is TRBJ2-6; 8 bases map to TRBD1. There are 19 residues in the CDR3. Germline CDR1 LGHDT, CDR2 YNNKEL (reference sequence). J lost 0 bases, V lost 3 bases, and 10 bases had no gene match. The CDR3: CASSHGGQGGRSGANVLTF. The CDR3 region has the DNA TGTGCCAGCAGCCACGGCGGACAGGGAGGACGCTCTGGGGCCAACGTCCTGACTTTC.

This chain connects TRBV28 to TRBJ2-7, with 10 bases aligning to TRBD1. This CDR3 spans 16 amino acids. V was pared by 6 bases and J by 2 bases, with 10 bases of the junction left unmatched. Germline assignment: CDR1 MDHEN and CDR2 SYDVKM. For the CDR3, the DNA is TGTGCCAGCAGACCGAGAGGGACAGGGGCCGCCTACGAGCAGTACTTC. Protein: CASRPRGTGAAYEQYF.

The CDR3 loop is CATVRGPEYQETQYF. The CDR3 DNA reads as TGTGCCACCGTCAGGGGGCCCGAGTACCAAGAGACCCAGTACTTC. The chain uses TRBV24-1 and TRBJ2-5; 8 bases align to TRBD1. CDR3 length: 15 residues. V trimming: 9 bases; J trimming: 0 bases; junction bases outside the gene matches: 8. Germline CDR1 and CDR2: KGHDR and SFDVKD.

This chain links TRBV19 with TRBJ2-1, with 7 positions matching TRBD2. There are 15 residues in the CDR3. Germline CDR1 and CDR2: LNHDA and SQIVND (reference sequence). The trim removed 3 bases at V and 2 bases at J, leaving 4 bases unmatched. CDR3 protein: CASSMEAGAYNEQFF. CDR3 DNA sequence: TGTGCCAGTAGTATGGAGGCGGGGGCCTACAATGAGCAGTTCTTC.

V usage is TRBV15 and J usage is TRBJ1-4; possible D gene TRBD1, 6 bases. V shed 0 bases and J shed 0 bases, with 11 bases lying between them. The CDR3 is made up of 17 amino acids. Germline V lookup: CDR1 LNHNV, CDR2 YYDKDF (reference sequence). The CDR3 DNA sequence: TGTGCCACCAGCAGAGACCCCACAGGGTCAACTAATGAAAAACTGTTTTTT. This translates into CATSRDPTGSTNEKLFF.

A single count supports this clone. The gene calls are TRBV7-9 and TRBJ2-7, with unresolved D. V was shortened by 5 bases and J by 6 bases, with 11 bases between the two germline ends. The germline gives CDR1 SEHNR, CDR2 FQNEAQ (reference sequence). The CDR3 contains 12 residues. CDR3 protein: CASSPESGEQYF. CDR3 coding DNA: TGTGCCAGCAGCCCCGAGTCAGGCGAGCAGTACTTC. Full variable domain (remainder filled in from reference TRBV7-9 and TRBJ2-7): DTGVSQNPRHKITKRGQNVTFRCDPISEHNRLYWYRQTLGQGPEFLTYFQNEAQLEKSRLLSDRFSAERPKGSFSTLEIQRTEQGDSAMYLCASSPESGEQYFGPGTRLTVT.

This clone was seen a handful of times. This chain links TRBV19 with TRBJ1-1; TRBD1 might be the D (6 bases). Germline values: CDR1 LNHDA, CDR2 SQIVND (reference sequence). The CDR3 is made up of 15 amino acids. V dropped 0 bases and J dropped 12 bases, with 20 bases sitting between them. CDR3 sequence reads: CASSIDPHTQGKPFF. The CDR3 region has the DNA TGTGCCAGTAGTATAGATCCGCATACCCAGGGGAAACCTTTCTTT. Full variable domain (remainder filled in from reference TRBV19 and TRBJ1-1): DGGITQSPKYLFRKEGQNVTLSCEQNLNHDAMYWYRQDPGQGLRLIYYSQIVNDFQKGDIAEGYSVSREKKESFPLTVTSAQKNPTAFYLCASSIDPHTQGKPFFGQGTRLTVV.

The rearrangement links TRBV12-3 or TRBV12-4 to TRBJ1-5; D is unresolved. V lost 2 bases to trimming and J lost 5 bases, with 4 bases between them. CDR3 length equals 12 residues. CDR3 loop: CASSLPYQPQHF. In nucleotides, the CDR3 is TGTGCCAGCAGTTTACCATATCAGCCCCAGCATTTT.

V gene TRBV4-3 combines with J gene TRBJ2-2; 10 bases map to TRBD2. The trim removed 4 bases at V and 5 bases at J, leaving 7 bases unmatched. Germline assignment: CDR1 LGHNA and CDR2 YSLEER. This CDR3 has 16 residues. Written as DNA, the CDR3 is TGCGCCAGCAGCCTTGATCTAGCGGGGGTTACCGGGGAGCTGTTTTTT. Its translation: CASSLDLAGVTGELFF.